This TCR beta chain was documented in a study of shared clonotypes between healthy human individuals. General observations from the study: The four-donor shared clonotypes exceeded non-shared clonotypes in generation probability, with non-shared ones scoring lower.

This clone was picked up a small number of times. Its specificity is not known. Trimming took 2 bases from V and 4 from J; bases not matched to a gene: 3. The CDR3 spans 14 residues. The germline gives CDR1 KGHSH, CDR2 LQKENI. In the original processing: Junction-only sequences without quality scores came from ImmunoSEQ, so filtering differed. Only in-frame clones appear in the TCRdb table, and some are missing; sequencing was by immunoSEQ multiplex PCR. Clone size and the V and J calls come from that table; the DNA yielded D and trimming. The sample carries 900,000 to 1,200,000 clones, more than 75% recorded once.

V and J are TRBV18 and TRBJ2-3; TRBD1 matches at 7 bases. The sample comprised memory CD4+ T cells from PBMCs. The subset was: CD45RA-negative fraction. This clonotype originated in a man aged 18 to 29 in good health. Some clones in this sample may be carry-over from other donors' samples. CDR3 region: CASSPAQGADTQYF. In DNA, the CDR3 is TGTGCCAGCTCACCAGCCCAGGGGGCAGATACGCAGTATTTT. Using reference TRBV18 and TRBJ2-3 for the parts outside the CDR3, the full variable domain is NAGVMQNPRHLVRRRGQEARLRCSPMKGHSHVYWYRQLPEEGLKFMVYLQKENIIDESGMPKERFSAEFPKEGPSILRIQQVVRGDSAAYFCASSPAQGADTQYFGPGTRLTVL.